The subject of this entry is one TCR beta chain. Its antigen is not known. Trimming removed 5 bases at V and 5 bases at J, with 13 bases between. The CDR3 totals 14 residues. Germline V gene lookup returns CDR1 MNHEY and CDR2 SMNVEV (reference sequence). This entry is derived from a study of T cell repertoires in cytomegalovirus infection. Each CDR3 protein is one row after TCRdb ran MiXCR on the reads. The sample lists roughly 990,000 distinct CDR3 sequences, roughly 31% occurring once. This material consisted of cultured CD8+ T cells from PBMCs, taken from culture after CMV antigen stimulation. The rearrangement links TRBV27 to TRBJ2-1, with D uncertain. This clonotype was sampled from a human donor in good health (CMV status not recorded). Some clones in this sample may be carry-over from other donors' samples. CDR3 DNA: TGTGCCAGCAGTGCCCCTCGGGTAGACAATGAGCAGTTCTTC. Translation: CASSAPRVDNEQFF.